This T cell receptor (beta chain) was sequenced for a study of cytomegalovirus exposure and HLA in healthy donors. The wider study: Most genotyped donors, roughly 80% of about 400, had Caucasian-associated genetic ancestry. Study-wide points: It was assumed in the presence/absence analyses that sequencing depth was roughly uniform across donors. An analysis that came later showed most CMV-associated TCR beta chains appearing HLA-restricted.

As to this clone: Its antigen remains unidentified.

CDR1 is MNHEY, CDR2 SVGAGI, per germline. Losses at the gene ends were 4 bases for V and 9 bases for J; bases not matched to a gene: 9. The CDR3 totals 15 residues. There were likely unrecorded immune exposures, though donors were nominally healthy when sampled. With 60 Vbeta and 13 Jbeta primers, the PCR was carried out. Clones were read by immunoSEQ multiplex PCR, and TCRdb kept only the in-frame ones, dropping some. The sample lists under 150,000 clones, about 82% seen once, with roughly 2.2% in the top ten. The chain carries TRBV6-5 and TRBJ1-4; 9 nucleotides align to TRBD1. Sequenced sample: PBMCs. The clonotype was recovered from a man in his thirties or forties in good health and CMV-seronegative. CDR3: CASSSGQGGPKKLFF. For the CDR3, the DNA is TGTGCCAGCAGTTCGGGACAGGGAGGCCCAAAAAAACTGTTTTTT.